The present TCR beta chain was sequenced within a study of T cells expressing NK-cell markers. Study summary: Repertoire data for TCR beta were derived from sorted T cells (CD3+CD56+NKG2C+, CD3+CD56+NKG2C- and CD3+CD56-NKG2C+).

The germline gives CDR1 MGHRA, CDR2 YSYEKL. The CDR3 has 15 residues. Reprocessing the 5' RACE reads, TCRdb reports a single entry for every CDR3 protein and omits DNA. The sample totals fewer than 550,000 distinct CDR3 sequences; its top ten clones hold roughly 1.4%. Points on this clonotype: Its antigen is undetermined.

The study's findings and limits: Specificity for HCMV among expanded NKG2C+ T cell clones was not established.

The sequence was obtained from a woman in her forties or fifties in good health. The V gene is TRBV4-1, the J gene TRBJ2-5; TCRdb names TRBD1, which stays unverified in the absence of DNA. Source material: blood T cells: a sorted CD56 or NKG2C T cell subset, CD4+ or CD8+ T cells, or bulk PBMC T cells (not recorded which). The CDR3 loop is CASSQFSGTAETQYF.